The present TCR beta chain was sequenced within a study of T cell repertoires in cytomegalovirus infection. V dropped 7 bases and J dropped 1 base, with 17 bases sitting between them. CDR3 length: 16 residues. Germline assignment: CDR1 LNHDA and CDR2 SQIVND (reference sequence). MiXCR was run by TCRdb on the reads, yielding one entry per CDR3 protein. The repertoire holds about 150,000 distinct CDR3 sequences, with 23% as singletons. The material sequenced was PBMCs. This sequence originates from a human donor in good health (CMV status not recorded). Some clones in this sample may be carry-over from other donors' samples. The chain uses TRBV19 and TRBJ2-1; D perhaps matches TRBD2 (6 bases). In nucleotides, the CDR3 is TGTGCCAGTACCCCGTCCGGGACTGGGTCCTACAATGAGCAGTTCTTC. Encoded protein: CASTPSGTGSYNEQFF.